This T cell receptor (beta chain) comes out of a study of T cells in Graves' hyperthyroidism and ophthalmopathy (dated by TCRdb to about 2019). Notes on the research overall: Peripheral blood samples were taken at the time of initial diagnosis, prior to any treatment. TCR Vbeta CDR3 sequencing of around 130 peripheral blood samples (43 ophthalmopathy, 75 or so hyperthyroidism and around 17 progressor patients) is reported in the paper. To identify TCR V-J signatures that set the groups apart, the researchers used a discovery cohort of 90 to 100 patients, made up of 40 to 45 with Graves' ophthalmopathy and some 58 with stable Graves' hyperthyroidism. Whether ophthalmopathy could be predicted prospectively was tested in an independent validation cohort made up of 18 to 20 hyperthyroidism patients plus 17 patients who later progressed to ophthalmopathy. The approximately 100 discovery patients were randomly split 7:3 into training and test sets. After blood sampling, hyperthyroidism patients were treated with methimazole at a starting dose of 30 mg daily, and ophthalmopathy patients were treated with high-dose intravenous methylprednisolone. In about six Graves' hyperthyroidism patients, the study also compared T-cell repertoires from thyroid tissue with T-cell repertoires from blood. What the authors observed across the whole study: In validation, the model predicted progression to ophthalmopathy a median of roughly 6.5 months before onset, with 70% to 71% sensitivity and 72.22% specificity. Most expanded thyroid clonotypes (frequency above 0.001) were also found in blood, which suggests that blood repertoires may mirror thyroid immune responses. No statistical method was used to fix the sample size in advance, and group allocation was not hidden from the investigators. A model built on a 13 V-J signature distinguished ophthalmopathy from stable hyperthyroidism, reaching roughly 88% sensitivity and around 82% specificity in cross-validation and 80%/75% in testing.

TCR beta CDR3 regions were amplified from RNA transcripts. The first round of RT-PCR for the TCR CDR3 was performed with the HTBI primer set and the Qiagen OneStep RT-PCR kit. Libraries were constructed in a second round of multiplex PCR, after which size selection and purification were carried out. Sequencing of the libraries was done on an Illumina HiSeq2000 using paired-end 100 bp reads. Processing in the source paper ran as follows. Raw data were processed with SOAPnuke, discarding reads with adapters, uncalled bases, mean Phred below 15, or no exact constant-primer or identifier match. High-quality paired reads were merged using COPE v1.2.5, and each unique nucleotide sequence was defined as a clonotype. Clonotypes were aligned to IMGT TRBV, TRBD and TRBJ reference segments using MiTCR v1.1. The analysis was restricted to V-J combinations with a frequency above 0.0001, which together covered 98% to 99.2% of the repertoires. The TCS score was defined as F50 (clonal expansion) divided by E x V (chaos), with BLOSUM62-based TCRdist calculated between CDR3 peptides within each V-J. Welch's t-statistics and random forest reduced around 510 V-J features to 10 to 15, which were used in a naive Bayes classifier (R e1071). TCRdb trimmed public reads at Q25 via fastp, called clones via MiXCR and kept in-frame beta chains. Each CDR3 protein gets just one entry, which takes the most common genes and DNA from the rows behind it. The authors' filters were not applied to this entry. For this sample the table gives 700,000 or so distinct CDR3 sequences, of which about 17% were detected only once. The leading ten clones occupy 8.4% of the sample.

This clonotype was counted ten times or more. No cognate antigen has been identified for it. Nothing much larger sits one base from this clone, and base qualities are not available. Stable Graves' hyperthyroidism was defined as the absence of progression to ophthalmopathy over 18 months of follow-up. Hyperthyroidism patients were newly diagnosed, with disease duration under 2 months, and aged 18 to 65 years. Patients with uncontrolled infections, other autoimmune diseases, pregnancy or lactation were excluded. Diagnoses relied on clinical symptoms, serum thyroxine and TRAb, thyroid ultrasound and orbital computed tomography. Ficoll-Paque density gradient centrifugation was used to isolate PBMCs from around 10 ml of fresh peripheral blood. Trizol reagent was used to extract total RNA, and RNA quality was then checked on an Agilent 2100 Bioanalyzer. CDR1 and CDR2 are read off the germline V gene as MDHEN and SYDVKM. V and J are truncated by 6 bases and 3 bases respectively, leaving an intervening sequence of 14 bases. From the cysteine up to the phenylalanine, the CDR3 has a length of 14 residues. The sequence is cut down to CDR3 DNA, 42 bases in frame from base 1.

Sample: blood. This clonotype was obtained from a young man with Graves' hyperthyroidism. The chain is made from TRBV28 and TRBJ1-2; perhaps TRBD1 is the D gene, with 5 bases matching. The CDR3 region: CASSLDNRHYGYTF. The nucleotide sequence is TGTGCCAGCAGCTTGGACAATCGTCACTATGGCTACACCTTC.